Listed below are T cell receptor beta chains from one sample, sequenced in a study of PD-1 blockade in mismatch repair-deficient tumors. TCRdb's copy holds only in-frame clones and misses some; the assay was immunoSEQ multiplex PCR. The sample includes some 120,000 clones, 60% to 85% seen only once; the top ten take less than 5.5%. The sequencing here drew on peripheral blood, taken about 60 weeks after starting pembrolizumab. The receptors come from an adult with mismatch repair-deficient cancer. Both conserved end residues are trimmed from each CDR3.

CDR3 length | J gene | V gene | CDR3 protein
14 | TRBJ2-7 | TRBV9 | ASSGATSGDLYEQY
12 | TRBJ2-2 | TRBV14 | ASSPAFIAGELF
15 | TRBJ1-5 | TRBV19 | ASSGGIGGIEDQPQH
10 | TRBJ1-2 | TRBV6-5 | AIGTEKYGYT
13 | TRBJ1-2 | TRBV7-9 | ASSPATDYSIGYT
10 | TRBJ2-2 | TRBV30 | AWSLWAGELF
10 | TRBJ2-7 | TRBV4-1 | ASSQTGVEQY
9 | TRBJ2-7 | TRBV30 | AWERTYEQY
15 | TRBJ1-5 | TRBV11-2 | ASSLVWDRHSNQPQH
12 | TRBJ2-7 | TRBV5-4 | ASNPTGSSYEQY
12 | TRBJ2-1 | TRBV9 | ASSVGTGYNEQF
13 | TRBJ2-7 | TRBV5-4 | ASSLSAGISYEQY
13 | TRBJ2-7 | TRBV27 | ASSAGLAGPYEQY